Listed here are 32 T cell receptor beta chains from one sample, sequenced in a study of tissue T cells after allogeneic stem cell transplantation. The data were produced by immunoSEQ multiplex PCR, yet TCRdb's version contains in-frame clones alone and is incomplete. The sample holds under 50,000 clones, 80% to 95% seen once. The sample in question was blood, obtained before transplantation. Receptor source: a woman aged 40 to 75 who later had graft-versus-host disease after an allogeneic stem cell transplant.

The CDR3 coding sequence is TGTGCCAGTAGTATGACCGGCAGGGCCGGGACCGGGGAGCTGTTTTTT. Protein sequence: CASSMTGRAGTGELFF. This chain links TRBV19 with TRBJ2-2; perhaps TRBD1 as D (5 bases). The CDR3 length is 16 residues. Deletions cut 3 bases from V and 5 bases from J, with 16 bases between. Germline CDR1 reads LNHDA; CDR2 reads SQIVND (reference sequence).

This clone was seen just once. The chain recombines TRBV27 with TRBJ2-7, with 14 bases fitting TRBD2. The CDR3 runs to 14 residues. V lost 6 bases to trimming and J lost 7 bases; unmatched junction nucleotides: 5. Germline values: CDR1 MNHEY, CDR2 SMNVEV (reference sequence). CDR3 loop: CASRGLAGVGEQYF. As DNA, the CDR3 is TGTGCCAGCAGGGGACTAGCGGGAGTGGGAGAGCAGTACTTC.

The chain has TRBV18 and TRBJ2-7, with D possibly being TRBD1 or TRBD2 (5 bases each). This CDR3 has 15 amino acids. CDR1 is KGHSH and CDR2 is LQKENI in the germline V gene. The V and J ends lost 2 bases and 2 bases respectively, with 13 bases between them. The DNA for the CDR3 is TGTGCCAGCTCACCAGTTTCCCGGGACCCCTACGAGCAGTACTTC. Translated, it gives CASSPVSRDPYEQYF.

The chain recombines TRBV6-2 or TRBV6-3 with TRBJ2-7; D perhaps matches TRBD1 (6 bases). The CDR3 is 17 amino acids. CDR1 MNHEY and CDR2 SVGEGT come from the germline V gene. The V gene lost 2 bases and the J gene lost 4 bases, with 21 bases spanning the gap. CDR3 DNA sequence: TGTGCCAGCAGTTACGGTACTTTCGGGACAAGATCATACGAGCAGTACTTC. This sequence encodes CASSYGTFGTRSYEQYF.

This chain links TRBV19 with TRBJ2-5; D is uncertain. Germline CDR1 and CDR2: LNHDA and SQIVND (reference sequence). The CDR3 is made up of 13 amino acids. Trimming took off 3 bases at V and 2 bases at J, with 7 bases between the two ends. The chain's CDR3 is CASSMGIQETQYF. DNA for the CDR3: TGTGCCAGTAGTATGGGCATTCAAGAGACCCAGTACTTC.

V and J are TRBV9 and TRBJ2-7; D not resolved. V shed 0 bases and J shed 2 bases, with 12 bases lying between them. CDR3 length: 15 amino acids. The germline CDR1 and CDR2 sequences are SGDLS and YYNGEE. The CDR3 loop is CASSVGSDLPYEQYF. The CDR3, as DNA: TGTGCCAGCAGCGTAGGATCGGACCTGCCCTACGAGCAGTACTTC.

CDR3: CASSYFTGTTNEKLFF. The CDR3 bases are TGTGCCAGCAGTTACTTCACAGGGACAACTAATGAAAAACTGTTTTTT. The V call is TRBV6-2 or TRBV6-3, the J call TRBJ1-4; weak D call: TRBD1 (6 bases). Germline CDR1 and CDR2: MNHEY and SVGEGT. V was trimmed by 1 base and J by 0 bases, leaving 9 bases between them. The CDR3 runs 16 residues.

The chain has TRBV28 and TRBJ1-6; maybe TRBD1 (6 bases). The CDR3 sequence is 16 residues long. Deletions cut 4 bases from V and 7 bases from J, with 17 bases between. The germline gives CDR1 MDHEN, CDR2 SYDVKM. The CDR3 coding sequence is TGTGCCAGCAGTTACGATTCGACAGGAGACAATTCACCCCTCCACTTT. Protein sequence: CASSYDSTGDNSPLHF. The full variable domain, rest sourced from reference TRBV28 and TRBJ1-6, is DVKVTQSSRYLVKRTGEKVFLECVQDMDHENMFWYRQDPGLGLRLIYFSYDVKMKEKGDIPEGYSVSREKKERFSLILESASTNQTSMYLCASSYDSTGDNSPLHFGNGTRLTVT.

This chain links TRBV6-6 with TRBJ2-3, with 14 bases lining up with TRBD2. This CDR3 is built from 15 residues. The germline V gene encodes CDR1 MNHNY and CDR2 SVGAGI (reference sequence). Trimming at V came to 5 bases and at J to 5 bases, leaving 3 bases not matched to a gene. Here the CDR3 DNA reads TGTGCCAGCAGTAATGGGACTAGCGGGAGAGATACGCAGTATTTT. Amino acids: CASSNGTSGRDTQYF.

The rearrangement joins TRBV7-2 to TRBJ2-1; 12 bases line up with TRBD2. Germline-derived CDR1 and CDR2 are SGHTA and FQGNSA. V was pared by 1 base and J by 11 bases, with 6 bases of the junction left unmatched. This CDR3 has 15 amino acids. Written as DNA, the CDR3 is TGTGCCAGCAGCTTAGGGACTAGCGGGACCTCCCAGCAGTTCTTC. This gives the protein CASSLGTSGTSQQFF.

The chain combines TRBV19 with TRBJ1-1; 8 nucleotides line up with TRBD1. V shed 5 bases and J 1 base; nucleotides not matched to a gene: 3. The CDR3 runs to 14 residues. Germline-derived CDR1 and CDR2 are LNHDA and SQIVND (reference sequence). As DNA, the CDR3 is TGTGCCAGTAGTTCCGACAGGGGGAACACTGAAGCTTTCTTT. It is translated as CASSSDRGNTEAFF.

This rearrangement joins TRBV27 to TRBJ1-2; D is unresolved. Trimming removed 6 bases from V and 6 bases from J, with 17 bases in between. Germline V gives CDR1 MNHEY, CDR2 SMNVEV (reference sequence). The CDR3 loop spans 14 amino acids. This chain's CDR3 is CASSFIGGGDGYTF. The CDR3 nucleotides read TGTGCCAGCAGCTTTATCGGAGGTGGGGATGGCTACACCTTC.

The V and J genes are TRBV5-6 and TRBJ2-1, with 11 bases matching TRBD1. The CDR3 contains 17 residues. CDR1 SGHDT and CDR2 YYEEEE come from the germline V gene. Losses at the gene ends were 1 base for V and 6 bases for J; bases not matched to a gene: 9. The CDR3 reads CASSLPFKGTGGNEQFF. CDR3 bases: TGTGCCAGCAGCTTGCCATTCAAAGGGACAGGGGGCAATGAGCAGTTCTTC.

This clone was observed once. V and J are TRBV7-9 and TRBJ2-7, with TRBD2 matching 7 bases. Germline V gene lookup returns CDR1 SEHNR and CDR2 FQNEAQ (reference sequence). V was clipped by 11 bases and J by 4 bases; unmatched bases: 17. This CDR3 spans 15 amino acids. Written as DNA, the CDR3 is TGTGCCTCATCGGAGGGCGGGAGCGGTCCTTACGAGCAGTACTTC. Translating gives CASSEGGSGPYEQYF.

This chain joins TRBV5-6 and TRBJ1-3; TRBD1 is a possible D gene (5 bases). V gave up 4 bases and J gave up 1 base, with 9 bases separating them. Germline V lookup: CDR1 SGHDT, CDR2 YYEEEE. The CDR3 has 14 residues. The CDR3 nucleotides read TGTGCCAGCAGCCGCAGGGAGTCTGGAAACACCATATATTTT. It translates to CASSRRESGNTIYF.

This chain connects TRBV5-6 to TRBJ2-3; possibly TRBD2 for D (6 bases). Germline V gene sequence: CDR1 SGHDT, CDR2 YYEEEE. Trimming removed 6 bases from V and 2 bases from J, with 13 bases in between. This CDR3 has 14 amino acids. In nucleotides, the CDR3 is TGTGCCAGCACCTCCGGGGGAAACACAGATACGCAGTATTTT. Protein product: CASTSGGNTDTQYF.

The rearrangement uses TRBV5-4 and TRBJ2-2; D is unresolved. The length of the CDR3 is 18 residues. V lost 1 base and J 5 bases, leaving 21 bases between the germline ends. Looked up from germline, CDR1 is SGHNT and CDR2 is YYREEE (reference sequence). The CDR3 reads CASSLRVARASGTGELFF. The DNA for the CDR3 is TGTGCCAGCAGCTTGCGGGTGGCTCGGGCTAGTGGTACCGGGGAGCTGTTTTTT.

This clone was seen a handful of times. This sequence joins TRBV7-8 and TRBJ2-7; D perhaps matches TRBD2 (5 bases). Germline V CDR1 and CDR2: SGHVS, FQNEAQ. V was clipped by 0 bases and J by 6 bases, with 9 bases between them. The CDR3 loop spans 13 amino acids. CDR3 residues: CASSLAGVGEQYF. Here the CDR3 DNA reads TGTGCCAGCAGCTTAGCCGGGGTGGGCGAGCAGTACTTC.

The chain employs TRBV5-4 and TRBJ1-2; a weak D match, TRBD1 (6 bases). Looked up from germline, CDR1 is SGHNT and CDR2 is YYREEE (reference sequence). V shed 6 bases and J shed 7 bases, with 19 bases lying between them. There are 14 residues in the CDR3. The CDR3 loop is CASTLTGTTGGYTF. CDR3 bases: TGTGCCAGCACCCTTACCGGGACAACGGGTGGCTACACCTTC.

The chain employs TRBV7-9 and TRBJ2-7, with D perhaps matching TRBD1 (6 bases). Trimming pared 4 bases from V and 3 bases from J, leaving 16 bases between. The CDR3 length is 15 residues. The germline gives CDR1 SEHNR, CDR2 FQNEAQ (reference sequence). The CDR3 nucleotides are TGTGCCAGCAGCTCCTCCCCCCGGGACAACTACGAGCAGTACTTC. This gives the protein CASSSSPRDNYEQYF.

This chain connects TRBV4-3 to TRBJ1-5; D gene ambiguous. The V gene's germline CDR1 is LGHNA and CDR2 YSLEER. V lost 0 bases, J lost 6 bases, and 6 bases lay in between. CDR3 length: 13 residues. The CDR3 DNA follows: TGCGCCAGCAGCCAAGATATGGGTCAGCCCCAGCATTTT. Translated, it gives CASSQDMGQPQHF.

V and J are TRBV10-2 and TRBJ2-7; 7 bases are shared with TRBD2. The CDR3 covers 13 residues. Unmatched junction bases numbered 5, after V lost 4 bases and J lost 5 bases. Germline values: CDR1 WSHSY, CDR2 SAAADI. CDR3 sequence: CASSGLAVDEQYF. In DNA, the CDR3 is TGCGCCAGCAGTGGGCTAGCGGTCGACGAGCAGTACTTC.

This rearrangement joins TRBV3-1 (or the pseudogene TRBV3-2) to TRBJ2-7; D perhaps matches TRBD2 (5 bases). The V and J ends lost 0 bases and 0 bases respectively, with 12 bases between them. The CDR3 consists of 16 residues. CDR1 and CDR2 from the germline V gene are LGHDT and YNNKEL (reference sequence). CDR3 loop: CASSQDPSSFSYEQYF. The CDR3 nucleotides read TGTGCCAGCAGCCAAGACCCTAGCTCCTTCTCCTACGAGCAGTACTTC.

V gene TRBV6-4 combines with J gene TRBJ2-1; 13 bases align to TRBD2. Trimming removed 0 bases from V and 8 bases from J; junction bases left unmatched: 25. The germline V gene has CDR1 MRHNA and CDR2 SNTAGT. CDR3 length: 23 residues. In DNA, the CDR3 is TGTGCCAGCAGTGACTCTATCTCAATCGGACAGGGTGGACTAGCGGGAGATTTCCATGAGCAGTTCTTC. It yields the protein CASSDSISIGQGGLAGDFHEQFF.

CDR3 residues: CATSLATDTQYF. In DNA, the CDR3 is TGTGCCACCAGTTTAGCCACAGATACGCAGTATTTT. V is TRBV24-1 and J is TRBJ2-3, with D unclear. Germline V gives CDR1 KGHDR, CDR2 SFDVKD. V was clipped by 6 bases and J by 2 bases, with 5 bases between them. CDR3 length equals 12 residues.

In the case of this clone: A junction end diverges from the germline sequence, so it may reflect a read error. The V call is TRBV3-1 (or the pseudogene TRBV3-2), the J call TRBJ2-7; 9 nucleotides match TRBD1. CDR1 and CDR2 from the germline V gene are LGHDT and YNNKEL (reference sequence). The CDR3 is 13 amino acids. CDR3 protein: CASSQVRGTGFSF. The CDR3 DNA is TGTGCCAGCAGCCAAGTCCGGGGGACAGGGTTTAGCTTC.

The chain links TRBV29-1 to TRBJ2-7, with unresolved D. This CDR3 is 13 amino acids long. CDR1 and CDR2 from the germline V gene are SQVTM and ANQGSEA. The germline V and J ends were trimmed by 1 base and 5 bases, with 12 bases remaining between them. DNA for the CDR3: TGCAGCGTTGAAGGGGCTTGGGGTAACGAGCAGTACTTC. It yields the protein CSVEGAWGNEQYF.

V usage is TRBV11-2 and J usage is TRBJ2-7; weak D call: TRBD1 (5 bases). CDR1 is SGHAT and CDR2 is FQNNGV in the germline V gene. V was shortened by 5 bases and J by 1 base, with 27 bases between the two germline ends. The CDR3 is 19 amino acids. The CDR3 loop is CASSPGPAAQAGYSYEQYF. CDR3 nucleotide sequence: TGTGCCAGCAGCCCCGGACCGGCGGCACAGGCAGGATATTCCTACGAGCAGTACTTC.

The J gene is TRBJ1-6, the V gene TRBV19; a weak D match, TRBD1 (5 bases). Germline assignment: CDR1 LNHDA and CDR2 SQIVND (reference sequence). The CDR3 spans 15 residues. The germline V and J ends were trimmed by 6 bases and 6 bases, with 15 bases remaining between them. CDR3 DNA sequence: TGTGCCAGTAGCAGACGTACGGGACCTAATTCACCCCTCCACTTT. Its translation: CASSRRTGPNSPLHF.

The V and J genes are TRBV5-1 and TRBJ2-4; D perhaps matches TRBD1 (5 bases). Looked up from germline, CDR1 is SGHRS and CDR2 is YFSETQ. The CDR3 extends over 14 amino acids. Trimming took off 3 bases at V and 5 bases at J, with 12 bases between the two ends. In DNA, the CDR3 is TGCGCCAGCAGCTCCGACGACAGAGAAAACATTCAGTACTTC. Amino acids: CASSSDDRENIQYF.

The chain uses TRBV6-5 and TRBJ2-1; 8 nucleotides match TRBD1. The germline V gene encodes CDR1 MNHEY and CDR2 SVGAGI. V gave up 5 bases and J gave up 3 bases; unmatched junction bases: 3. CDR3 length equals 14 residues. In nucleotides, the CDR3 is TGTGCCAGCAGTCCCGGGACAGGCTACAATGAGCAGTTCTTC. Translating gives CASSPGTGYNEQFF.

V usage is TRBV28 and J usage is TRBJ2-4; D gene ambiguous. With 5 bases removed from V and 1 base from J, the gap between germline ends came to 6 bases. Germline assignment: CDR1 MDHEN and CDR2 SYDVKM. CDR3 length: 13 residues. The CDR3 loop is CASSKEAKNIQYF. The CDR3 DNA follows: TGTGCCAGCAGTAAGGAGGCCAAAAACATTCAGTACTTC.